These 13 T cell receptor beta chains came from one sample sequenced in a study of cytomegalovirus exposure and HLA in healthy donors. Primers included in the PCR were 60 Vbeta and 13 Jbeta primers. TCRdb's table, derived via immunoSEQ multiplex PCR, lists solely in-frame clones and lacks some. Of approximately 100,000 clones in the sample, 84% were seen once. The sample consisted of PBMCs. These receptors all come from a woman between 18 and 29 years old in good health and CMV-seronegative.

The chain carries TRBV30 and TRBJ1-6, with D perhaps matching TRBD1 (5 bases). CDR3 length equals 14 residues. V was trimmed by 8 bases and J by 8 bases, leaving 19 bases between them. Germline-derived CDR1 and CDR2 are GTSNPN and SVGIG (reference sequence). This CDR3 reads CALTTGRGYSPLHF. The CDR3 nucleotides read TGTGCCCTTACAACGGGCCGGGGGTATTCACCCCTCCACTTT.

The V call is TRBV6-5, the J call TRBJ2-7; possible D gene TRBD2, 5 bases. This CDR3 has 14 amino acids. With 6 bases removed from V and 7 bases from J, the gap between germline ends came to 19 bases. In germline, CDR1 is MNHEY, CDR2 SVGAGI. CDR3 in DNA: TGTGCCAGCAGCCCTCCGGGGAGCCCTAGGGAGCAGTACTTC. It is translated as CASSPPGSPREQYF.

This clone was seen a single time. The chain joins TRBV7-6 to TRBJ1-5; 9 bases align to TRBD1. J was trimmed by 2 bases and V by 5 bases; bases with no gene match: 4. The CDR3 contains 15 residues. The V gene's germline CDR1 is SGHVS and CDR2 FNYEAQ. This CDR3 reads CASSPWTGGNQPQHF. The CDR3 DNA reads as TGTGCCAGCAGCCCCTGGACAGGGGGCAATCAGCCCCAGCATTTT.

CDR3 nucleotide sequence: TGTGCCAGCAGCTTAGATCGCGTATCGGGACAGGGTTTGGGTGAGCAGTTCTTC. This encodes CASSLDRVSGQGLGEQFF. V usage is TRBV7-9 and J usage is TRBJ2-1; 9 bases are shared with TRBD1. The CDR3 contains 18 residues. CDR1 is SEHNR, CDR2 FQNEAQ, per germline (reference sequence). V was pared by 1 base and J by 9 bases, with 16 bases of the junction left unmatched.

V is TRBV10-2 and J is TRBJ1-1; the D is unclear. V lost 2 bases, J lost 6 bases, and 13 bases lay in between. The CDR3 spans 14 residues. Germline V gene sequence: CDR1 WSHSY, CDR2 SAAADI. CDR3 sequence: CASSEPPTASEAFF. CDR3 nucleotide sequence: TGCGCCAGCAGTGAGCCTCCGACTGCCTCTGAAGCTTTCTTT.

The chain couples TRBV2 to TRBJ2-2; D not certain. Germline lookup yields CDR1 SNHLY and CDR2 FYNNEI. V was trimmed by 8 bases and J by 3 bases, leaving 7 bases between them. CDR3 length equals 12 residues. CDR3 in amino acids: CASVGDTGELFF. The CDR3 nucleotides are TGTGCCAGCGTGGGCGACACCGGGGAGCTGTTTTTT.

The gene calls are TRBV10-3 and TRBJ1-5, with TRBD1 matching 8 bases. V was pared by 3 bases and J by 5 bases, with 3 bases of the junction left unmatched. The CDR3 is 14 residues long. Germline loops: CDR1 ENHRY, CDR2 SYGVKD. The CDR3 is CAISDRDRYQPQHF. CDR3 DNA sequence: TGTGCCATCAGTGACCGGGACAGGTATCAGCCCCAGCATTTT.

This sequence joins TRBV9 and TRBJ2-5; 8 bases fit TRBD2. The CDR3 is 16 amino acids. V trimming: 4 bases; J trimming: 4 bases; junction bases outside the gene matches: 12. CDR1 and CDR2 from the germline V gene are SGDLS and YYNGEE. The CDR3 DNA reads TGTGCCAGCAGCAAAACCCACGGGGGGGAGCGAGAGACCCAGTACTTC. Protein product: CASSKTHGGERETQYF.

The rearrangement links TRBV20-1 to TRBJ2-7; no definite D call. The CDR3 consists of 10 residues. Trimming removed 6 bases at V and 4 bases at J, with 7 bases between. Per germline, CDR1 DFQATT and CDR2 SNEGSKA (reference sequence). This CDR3 reads CSAYMYEQYF. DNA of the CDR3: TGCAGTGCATACATGTACGAGCAGTACTTC.

This clone was recorded only once. The chain links TRBV7-9 to TRBJ1-2; 8 bases map to TRBD1. V trimming: 4 bases; J trimming: 10 bases; junction bases outside the gene matches: 20. CDR3 length: 17 amino acids. Per the germline V gene, CDR1 is SEHNR and CDR2 is FQNEAQ (reference sequence). Here the CDR3 reads CASSSSFFMGQDGPYTF. The CDR3 region has the DNA TGTGCCAGCAGCTCGTCGTTCTTTATGGGACAGGACGGCCCCTACACCTTC.

The V gene is TRBV27, the J gene TRBJ2-3, with a tentative D call TRBD2 (7 bases). In germline, CDR1 is MNHEY, CDR2 SMNVEV (reference sequence). V was clipped by 4 bases and J by 4 bases, with 15 bases between them. The length of the CDR3 is 15 residues. The CDR3 nucleotides read TGTGCCAGCAGTTGGGGCGGGGGCGGCGCAGATACGCAGTATTTT. Amino acid sequence: CASSWGGGGADTQYF.

The rearrangement uses TRBV28 and TRBJ2-7; 7 nucleotides line up with TRBD2. Germline lookup yields CDR1 MDHEN and CDR2 SYDVKM. With 5 bases clipped from V and 3 bases from J, the junction kept 7 bases outside the gene matches. The CDR3 length is 14 residues. The CDR3 DNA follows: TGTGCCAGCAGTCCCACCCGGGAGGTCTACGAGCAGTACTTC. It specifies CASSPTREVYEQYF. The whole variable domain, filled in from reference TRBV28 and TRBJ2-7, reads DVKVTQSSRYLVKRTGEKVFLECVQDMDHENMFWYRQDPGLGLRLIYFSYDVKMKEKGDIPEGYSVSREKKERFSLILESASTNQTSMYLCASSPTREVYEQYFGPGTRLTVT.

The DNA of the CDR3 is TGTGCCAGCAGCTTAAGAGTCCGACGGGATCCGAACTATAATTCACCCCTCCACTTT. Translating gives CASSLRVRRDPNYNSPLHF. The gene calls are TRBV7-2 and TRBJ1-6, with D unclear. Between the trimmed V and J ends, which lost 2 bases and 3 bases, there was a span of 20 bases. This CDR3 comprises 19 residues. The germline CDR1 and CDR2 sequences are SGHTA and FQGNSA.